This record looks at one T cell receptor (beta chain) sequence and its context. In its sample, this clonotype was seen many times. Its antigen is currently not known. One base away there is no much larger clone; base qualities are not given. The sample comes from a study of T cells in Graves' hyperthyroidism and ophthalmopathy (dated by TCRdb to the late 2010s). At the level of the whole study: Peripheral blood was collected at initial diagnosis, before any treatment. To identify distinguishing TCR V-J signatures, a discovery cohort of some 100 patients was used, comprising some 43 with Graves' ophthalmopathy and 55 to 65 with stable Graves' hyperthyroidism. An independent validation cohort of 18 to 20 hyperthyroidism patients and some 15 patients who later progressed to ophthalmopathy tested prospective prediction of ophthalmopathy. The 90 to 100 discovery patients were randomly divided into training and test sets at a 7:3 ratio. The study also compared thyroid tissue and blood T-cell repertoires from roughly six Graves' hyperthyroidism patients. Following sampling, methimazole starting at 30 mg daily was given to hyperthyroidism patients, and high-dose intravenous methylprednisolone was given to ophthalmopathy patients. TCR Vbeta CDR3 sequencing of 120 to 150 peripheral blood samples (around 45 ophthalmopathy, some 75 hyperthyroidism and around 17 progressor patients) is reported in the paper. Findings and caveats that apply to the study as a whole: In validation, the model predicted progression to ophthalmopathy a median of roughly 6.1 months before onset, with 70% to 71% sensitivity and nearly 75% specificity. Most expanded thyroid clonotypes (frequency above 0.001) were also detected in blood, suggesting blood repertoires may reflect thyroid immune responses. In cross-validation, a model built on a 13 V-J signature told ophthalmopathy apart from stable hyperthyroidism with under 90% sensitivity and roughly 82% specificity, and in testing the same model reached 80%/75%. Sample size was not statistically predetermined, and investigators were not blinded to group allocation.

The TCR beta CDR3 regions were amplified from the RNA transcripts. For the first round of RT-PCR on the TCR CDR3, the HTBI primer set was used together with the Qiagen OneStep RT-PCR kit. Libraries were constructed in a second round of multiplex PCR, after which size selection and purification were performed. Sequencing of the libraries was done on an Illumina HiSeq2000 using paired-end 100 bp reads. In the original analysis: Raw data were processed with SOAPnuke, discarding reads with adapters, uncalled bases, mean Phred below 15, or no exact constant-primer or identifier match. COPE v1.2.5 was used to merge high-quality paired reads, and clonotypes were defined as unique nucleotide sequences. Clonotypes were aligned to IMGT TRBV, TRBD and TRBJ reference segments using MiTCR v1.1. Only V-J combinations with frequency above 0.0001, covering about 99% of repertoires, were analysed. A TCS score was defined as the ratio of F50 (clonal expansion) to E x V (chaos), with BLOSUM62-based TCRdist applied between CDR3 peptides within each V-J. Welch's t-statistics and random forest reduced roughly 500 V-J features to under 15, which were used in a naive Bayes classifier (R e1071). The public reads were reanalyzed by TCRdb: fastp trimming at Q25, MiXCR alignment, in-frame beta chains only. All rows with the same CDR3 protein become a single entry with the most common DNA and genes. These V and J calls are TCRdb output, not the study's own analysis. The sample data list about 500,000 distinct CDR3 sequences, and about an eighth of these were observed just once. The ten largest clones represent around 17% of the sample.

From cysteine to phenylalanine, the CDR3 is 17 amino acids long. Only CDR3 DNA is held: 51 bases, read in frame from base 1. Trimming removed 5 bases from V and 2 bases from J, leaving 19 bases between the germline ends. Reading the germline V gene (reference sequence) gives CDR1 SEHNR and CDR2 FQNEAQ. Stable Graves' hyperthyroidism was defined as the absence of progression to ophthalmopathy over 18 months of follow-up. Hyperthyroidism patients were newly diagnosed, had a disease duration of under 2 months, and were aged 18 to 65 years. Exclusion was applied to patients with uncontrolled infections, other autoimmune diseases, pregnancy or lactation. Diagnoses relied on clinical symptoms, serum thyroxine and TRAb, thyroid ultrasound and orbital computed tomography. PBMCs were isolated from 7.5 to 10 ml of fresh peripheral blood by Ficoll-Paque density gradient centrifugation. Total RNA was extracted with Trizol reagent, and quality was checked on an Agilent 2100 Bioanalyzer.

The chain employs TRBV7-9 and TRBJ2-1; the D segment could be TRBD2, given 6 matching bases. The sequence came from a woman aged 18-29 years with Graves' hyperthyroidism. What was sequenced was blood. The encoded CDR3 is CASSHPRGGKTYNEQFF. The nucleotide sequence is given as TGTGCCAGCAGCCACCCACGGGGCGGGAAAACCTACAATGAGCAGTTCTTC. The CDR3, completed at both ends by the reference TRBV7-9 and TRBJ2-1 genes, gives the full variable domain DTGVSQNPRHKITKRGQNVTFRCDPISEHNRLYWYRQTLGQGPEFLTYFQNEAQLEKSRLLSDRFSAERPKGSFSTLEIQRTEQGDSAMYLCASSHPRGGKTYNEQFFGPGTRLTVL.